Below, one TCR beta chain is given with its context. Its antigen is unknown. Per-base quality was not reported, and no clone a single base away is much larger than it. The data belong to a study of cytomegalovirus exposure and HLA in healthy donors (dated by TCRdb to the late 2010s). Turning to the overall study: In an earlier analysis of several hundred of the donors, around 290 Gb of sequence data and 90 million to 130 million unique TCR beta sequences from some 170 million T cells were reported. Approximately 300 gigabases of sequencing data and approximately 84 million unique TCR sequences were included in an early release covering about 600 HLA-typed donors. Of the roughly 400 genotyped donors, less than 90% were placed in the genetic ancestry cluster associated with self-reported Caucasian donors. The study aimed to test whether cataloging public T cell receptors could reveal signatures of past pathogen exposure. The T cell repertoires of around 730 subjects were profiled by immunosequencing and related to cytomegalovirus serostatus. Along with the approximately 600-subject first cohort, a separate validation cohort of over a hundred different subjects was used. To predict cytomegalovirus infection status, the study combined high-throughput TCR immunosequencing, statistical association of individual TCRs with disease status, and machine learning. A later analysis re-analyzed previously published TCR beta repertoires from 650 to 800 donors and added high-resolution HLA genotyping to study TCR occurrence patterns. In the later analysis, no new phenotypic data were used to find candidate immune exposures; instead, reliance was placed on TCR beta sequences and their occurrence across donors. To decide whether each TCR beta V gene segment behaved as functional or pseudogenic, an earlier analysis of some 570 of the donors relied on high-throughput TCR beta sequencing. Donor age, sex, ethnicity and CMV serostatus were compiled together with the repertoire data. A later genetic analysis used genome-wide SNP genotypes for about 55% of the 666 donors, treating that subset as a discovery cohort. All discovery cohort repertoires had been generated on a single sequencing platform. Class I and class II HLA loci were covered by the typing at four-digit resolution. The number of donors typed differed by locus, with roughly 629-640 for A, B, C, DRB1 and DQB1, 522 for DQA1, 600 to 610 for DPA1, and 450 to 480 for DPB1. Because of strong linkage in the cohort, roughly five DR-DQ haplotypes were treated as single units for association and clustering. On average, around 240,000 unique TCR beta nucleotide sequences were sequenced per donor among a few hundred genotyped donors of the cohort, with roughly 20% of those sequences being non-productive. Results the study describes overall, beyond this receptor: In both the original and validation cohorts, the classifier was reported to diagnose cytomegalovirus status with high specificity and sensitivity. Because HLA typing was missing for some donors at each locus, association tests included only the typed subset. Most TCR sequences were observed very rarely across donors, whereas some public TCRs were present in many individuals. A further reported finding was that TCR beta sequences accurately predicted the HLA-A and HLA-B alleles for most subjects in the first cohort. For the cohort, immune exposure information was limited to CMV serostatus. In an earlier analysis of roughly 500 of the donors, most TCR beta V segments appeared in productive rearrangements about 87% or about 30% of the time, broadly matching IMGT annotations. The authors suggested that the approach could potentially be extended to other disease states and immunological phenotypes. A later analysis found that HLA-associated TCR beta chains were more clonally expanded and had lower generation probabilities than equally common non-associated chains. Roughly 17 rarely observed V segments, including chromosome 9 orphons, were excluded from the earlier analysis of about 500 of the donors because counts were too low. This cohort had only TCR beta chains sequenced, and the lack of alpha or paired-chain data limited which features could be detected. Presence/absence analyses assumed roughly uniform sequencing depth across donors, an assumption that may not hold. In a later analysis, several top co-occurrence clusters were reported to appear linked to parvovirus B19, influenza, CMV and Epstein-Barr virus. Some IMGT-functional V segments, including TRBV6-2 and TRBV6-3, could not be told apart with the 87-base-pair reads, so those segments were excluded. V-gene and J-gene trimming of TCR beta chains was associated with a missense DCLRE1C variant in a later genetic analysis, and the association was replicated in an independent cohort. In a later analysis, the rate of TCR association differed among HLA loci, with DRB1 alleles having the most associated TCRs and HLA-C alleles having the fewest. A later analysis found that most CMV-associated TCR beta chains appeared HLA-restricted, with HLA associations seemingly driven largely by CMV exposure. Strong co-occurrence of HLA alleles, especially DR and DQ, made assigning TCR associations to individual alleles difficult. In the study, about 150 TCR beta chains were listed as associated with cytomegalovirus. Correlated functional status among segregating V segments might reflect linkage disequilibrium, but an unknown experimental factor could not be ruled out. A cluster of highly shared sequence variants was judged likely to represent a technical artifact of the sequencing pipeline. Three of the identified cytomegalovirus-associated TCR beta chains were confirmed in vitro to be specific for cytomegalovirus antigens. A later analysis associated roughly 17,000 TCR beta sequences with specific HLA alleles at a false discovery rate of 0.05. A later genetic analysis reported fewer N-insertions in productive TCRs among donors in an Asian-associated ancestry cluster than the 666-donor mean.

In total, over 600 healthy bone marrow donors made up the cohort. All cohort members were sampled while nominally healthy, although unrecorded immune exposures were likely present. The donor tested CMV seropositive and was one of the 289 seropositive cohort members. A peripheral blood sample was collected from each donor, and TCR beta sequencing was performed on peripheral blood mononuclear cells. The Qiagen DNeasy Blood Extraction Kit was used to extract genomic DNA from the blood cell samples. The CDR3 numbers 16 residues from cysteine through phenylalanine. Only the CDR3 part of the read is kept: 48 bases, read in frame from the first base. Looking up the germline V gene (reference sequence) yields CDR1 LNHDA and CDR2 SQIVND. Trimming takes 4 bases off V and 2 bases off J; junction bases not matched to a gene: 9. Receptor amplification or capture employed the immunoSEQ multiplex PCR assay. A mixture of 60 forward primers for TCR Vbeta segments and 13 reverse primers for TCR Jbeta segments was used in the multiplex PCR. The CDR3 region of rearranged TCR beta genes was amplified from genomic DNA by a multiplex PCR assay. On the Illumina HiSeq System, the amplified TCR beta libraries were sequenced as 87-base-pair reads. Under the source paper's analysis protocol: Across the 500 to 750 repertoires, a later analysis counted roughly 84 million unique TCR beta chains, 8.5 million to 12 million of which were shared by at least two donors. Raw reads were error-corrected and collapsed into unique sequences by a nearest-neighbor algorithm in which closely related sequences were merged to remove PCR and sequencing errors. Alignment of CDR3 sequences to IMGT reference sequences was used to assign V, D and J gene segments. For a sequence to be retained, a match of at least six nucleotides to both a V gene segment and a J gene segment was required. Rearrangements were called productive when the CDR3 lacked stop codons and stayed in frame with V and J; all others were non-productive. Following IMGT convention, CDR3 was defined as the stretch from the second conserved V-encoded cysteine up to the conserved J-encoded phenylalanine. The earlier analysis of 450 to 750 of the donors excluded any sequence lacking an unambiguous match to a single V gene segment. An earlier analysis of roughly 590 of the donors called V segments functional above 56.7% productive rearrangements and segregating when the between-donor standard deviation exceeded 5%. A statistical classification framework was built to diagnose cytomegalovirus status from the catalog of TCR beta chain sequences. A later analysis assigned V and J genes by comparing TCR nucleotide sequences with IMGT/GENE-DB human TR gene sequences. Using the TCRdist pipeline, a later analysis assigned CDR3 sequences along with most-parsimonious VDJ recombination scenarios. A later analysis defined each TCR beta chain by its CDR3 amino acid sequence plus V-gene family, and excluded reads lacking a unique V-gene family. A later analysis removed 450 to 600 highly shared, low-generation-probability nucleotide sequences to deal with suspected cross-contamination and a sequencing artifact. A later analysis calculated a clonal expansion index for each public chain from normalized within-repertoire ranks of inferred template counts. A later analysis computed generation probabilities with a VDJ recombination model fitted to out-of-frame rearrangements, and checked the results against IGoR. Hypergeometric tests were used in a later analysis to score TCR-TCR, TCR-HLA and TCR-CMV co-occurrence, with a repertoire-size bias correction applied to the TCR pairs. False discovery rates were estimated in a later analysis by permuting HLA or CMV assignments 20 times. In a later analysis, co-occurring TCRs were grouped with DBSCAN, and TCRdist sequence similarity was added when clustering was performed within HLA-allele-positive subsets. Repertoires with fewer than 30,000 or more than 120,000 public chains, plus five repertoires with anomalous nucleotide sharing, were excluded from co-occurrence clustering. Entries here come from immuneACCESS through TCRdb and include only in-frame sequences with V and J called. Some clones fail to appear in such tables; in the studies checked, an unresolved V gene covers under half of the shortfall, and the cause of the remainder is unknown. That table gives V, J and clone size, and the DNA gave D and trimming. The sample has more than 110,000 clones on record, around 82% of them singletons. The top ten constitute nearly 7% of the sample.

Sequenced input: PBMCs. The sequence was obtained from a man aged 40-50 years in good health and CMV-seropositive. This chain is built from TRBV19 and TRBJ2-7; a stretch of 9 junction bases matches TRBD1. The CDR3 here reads CASSTRTGTGTYEQYF. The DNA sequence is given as TGTGCCAGTAGTACCCGGACCGGGACAGGGACCTACGAGCAGTACTTC.